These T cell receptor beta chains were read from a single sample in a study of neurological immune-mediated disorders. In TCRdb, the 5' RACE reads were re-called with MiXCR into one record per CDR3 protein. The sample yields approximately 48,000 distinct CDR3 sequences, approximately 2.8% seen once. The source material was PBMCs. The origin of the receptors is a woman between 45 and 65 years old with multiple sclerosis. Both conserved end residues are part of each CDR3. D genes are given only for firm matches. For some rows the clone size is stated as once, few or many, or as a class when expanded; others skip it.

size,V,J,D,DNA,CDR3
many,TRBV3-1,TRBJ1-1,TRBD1,TGTGCCAGCAGCCGGGGACAGGGGGCCGGAGCTTTCTTT,CASSRGQGAGAFF
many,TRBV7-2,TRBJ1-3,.,TGTGCCAGCAGCTTAGTGGCGTTCCAGCGAAACACCATATATTTT,CASSLVAFQRNTIYF
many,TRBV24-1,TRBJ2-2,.,TGTGCCACCAGGGGGAACACCGGGGAGCTGTTTTTT,CATRGNTGELFF
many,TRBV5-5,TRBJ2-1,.,TGTGCCAGCAGCTTGGCCCAAACACGGGGGCCGGGTGAGCAGTTCTTC,CASSLAQTRGPGEQFF
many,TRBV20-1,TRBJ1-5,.,TGCAGTGCTAGTGGTGTATCCAATCAGCCCCAGCATTTT,CSASGVSNQPQHF
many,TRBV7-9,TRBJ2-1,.,TGTGCCAGCAGCTTAAAGGGTGGGGGGAATGTCGATGAGCAGTTCTTC,CASSLKGGGNVDEQFF
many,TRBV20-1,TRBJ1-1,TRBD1,TGCAGTGCTAGAGATCCTAGGACAGGGGTCATGAACACTGAAGCTTTCTTT,CSARDPRTGVMNTEAFF
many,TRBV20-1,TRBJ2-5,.,TGCAGTGCTAGAGACGCGGGAAGGCAAAAAGAGACCCAGTACTTC,CSARDAGRQKETQYF
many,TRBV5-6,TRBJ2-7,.,TGTGCCAGCAGCTCGGGACTGTTCTACGAGCAGTACTTC,CASSSGLFYEQYF
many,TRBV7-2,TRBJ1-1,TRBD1,TGTGCCAGCAGCCCGACAGGGAGGGGAGGGAACACTGAAGCTTTCTTT,CASSPTGRGGNTEAFF
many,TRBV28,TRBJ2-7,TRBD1,TGTGCCAGCACCACGTCCGAGGGACAGGGTTTTTTC,CASTTSEGQGFF
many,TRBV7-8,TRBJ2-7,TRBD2,TGTGCCTCTGGACTAGCGGGGGTTGGGGAGCAGTACTTC,CASGLAGVGEQYF
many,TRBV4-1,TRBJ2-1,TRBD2,TGCGCCAGCAGCCAGGCCGTTGCTAGCGGGGTGGTGCATGAGCAGTTCTTC,CASSQAVASGVVHEQFF
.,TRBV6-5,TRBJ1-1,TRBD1,TGTGCCAGCAGTTACGGGACCACAGGGGGGAACACTGAAGCTTTCTTT,CASSYGTTGGNTEAFF
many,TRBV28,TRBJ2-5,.,TGTGCCAGCAGTTTGAGGCGATCGCCAGAGACCCAGTACTTC,CASSLRRSPETQYF
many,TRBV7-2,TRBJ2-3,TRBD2,TGTGCCAGCAGCACACGGCAGATCGGGACTAGGGGTTGGACAGATACGCAGTATTTT,CASSTRQIGTRGWTDTQYF
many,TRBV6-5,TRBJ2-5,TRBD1,TGTGCCAGCAGTTCAACGGGGGACAGGGGGTTTGAAGAGACCCAGTACTTC,CASSSTGDRGFEETQYF
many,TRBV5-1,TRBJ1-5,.,TGCGCCAGCAGCTTGGGCAGATCAGATAATCAGCCCCAGCATTTT,CASSLGRSDNQPQHF
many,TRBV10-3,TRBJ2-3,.,TGTGCCATCAGTGAGCCCCCGACAAGGTTCACAGATACGCAGTATTTT,CAISEPPTRFTDTQYF
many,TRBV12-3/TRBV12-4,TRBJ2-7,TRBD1,TGTGCCAGCAGAAGGACAGGGGAATACGAGCAGTACTTC,CASRRTGEYEQYF
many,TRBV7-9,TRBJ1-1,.,TGTGCCAGCAGCCCACCCGCCGGGGGGGCGGAGAACACTGAAGCTTTCTTT,CASSPPAGGAENTEAFF
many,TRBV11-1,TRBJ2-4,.,TGTGCCAGCAGCCTACTGGAGGGTGACATTCAGTACTTC,CASSLLEGDIQYF
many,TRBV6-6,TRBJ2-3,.,TGTGCCAGCAGTTTTTCTGGCGGATTCACAGATACGCAGTATTTT,CASSFSGGFTDTQYF
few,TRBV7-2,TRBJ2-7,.,TGTGCCAGCAGCCTAGGGGGGGGAGCCTACGAGCAGTACTTC,CASSLGGGAYEQYF
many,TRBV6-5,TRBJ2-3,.,TGTGCCAGCAGTTACTCGAAGGGGGGCACAGATACGCAGTATTTT,CASSYSKGGTDTQYF
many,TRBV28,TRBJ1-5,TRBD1,TGTGCCAGCAGTGGACAGGGTAGTAGCAATCAGCCCCAGCATTTT,CASSGQGSSNQPQHF
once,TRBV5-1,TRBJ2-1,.,TGCGCCAGCAGCTTGGAGGACCAAAATGAGCAGTTCTTC,CASSLEDQNEQFF
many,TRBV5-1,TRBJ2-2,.,TGCGCCAGCAGGCCCACCGGGACGGGGAACACCGGGGAGCTGTTTTTT,CASRPTGTGNTGELFF
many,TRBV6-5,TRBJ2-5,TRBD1,TGTGCCAGCAGCAAACAGGGGGCGGAGACCCAGTACTTC,CASSKQGAETQYF
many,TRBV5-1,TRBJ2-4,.,TGCGCCAGCAGCTTGGGTCAGGAGGGAAACATTCAGTACTTC,CASSLGQEGNIQYF
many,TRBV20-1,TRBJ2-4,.,TGCAGTGCTAGAGAAGGGGGAGCCAAAAACATTCAGTACTTC,CSAREGGAKNIQYF
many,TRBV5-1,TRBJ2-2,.,TGCGCCTCCACAACATCAGTGCTGGGCGGGGAGCTGTTTTTT,CASTTSVLGGELFF
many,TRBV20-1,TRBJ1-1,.,TGCAGTGCTAGCCCCGTAAAGGAGATGAACACTGAAGCTTTCTTT,CSASPVKEMNTEAFF
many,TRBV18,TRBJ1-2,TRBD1,TGTGCCAGCTCATCCCGACAGGGAACTCACTATGGCTACACCTTC,CASSSRQGTHYGYTF
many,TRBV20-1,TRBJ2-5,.,TGCAGTGCTCTAAGAGGGGAGTATAAAGAGACCCAGTACTTC,CSALRGEYKETQYF
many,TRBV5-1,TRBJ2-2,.,TGCGCCAGCAGCCCCTTCTTAACACCCGGGGAGCTGTTTTTT,CASSPFLTPGELFF
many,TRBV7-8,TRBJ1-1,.,TGTGCCAGCACCGAACTGGGTGCGCATGAGTACACTGAAGCTTTCTTT,CASTELGAHEYTEAFF
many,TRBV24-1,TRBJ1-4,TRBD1,TGTGCCACCAGTGACCTGGGACAGCAGGCAACTAATGAAAAACTGTTTTTT,CATSDLGQQATNEKLFF
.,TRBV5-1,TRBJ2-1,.,TGCGCCAGCAGCCCCGGACCTTCCAATGAGCAGTTCTTC,CASSPGPSNEQFF
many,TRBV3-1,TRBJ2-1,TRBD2,TGTGCCAGCAGCCCTTCCGGGACTAGTCTAAGGAATGAGCAGTTCTTC,CASSPSGTSLRNEQFF
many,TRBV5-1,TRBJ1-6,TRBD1,TGCGCCAGCAGAGAAGGGACAGGGTTCAATTCACCCCTCCACTTT,CASREGTGFNSPLHF
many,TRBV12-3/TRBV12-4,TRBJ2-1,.,TGTGCCAGCAAACCCGGAGGACGGGGTGCCTACAATGAGCAGTTCTTC,CASKPGGRGAYNEQFF
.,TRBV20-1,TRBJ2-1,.,TGCAGTGCTAGGACAGGTCACAATGAGCAGTTCTTC,CSARTGHNEQFF
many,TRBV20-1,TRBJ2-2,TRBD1,TGCAGTGCCGCTGGGACAGGATCTTGGGAGCTGTTTTTT,CSAAGTGSWELFF
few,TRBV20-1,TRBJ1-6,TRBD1,TGCAGTGCTCGACTCGATACAGGGGGCGCAAGTAATTCACCCCTACACTTT,CSARLDTGGASNSPLHF
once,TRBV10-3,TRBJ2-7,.,TGTGCCATCAGTGAATTTGGAGATAACGGTTACGAGCAGTACTTC,CAISEFGDNGYEQYF
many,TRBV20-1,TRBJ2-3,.,TGCAGTGCTATCGCAGGCCGGGGGACAGATACGCAGTATTTT,CSAIAGRGTDTQYF
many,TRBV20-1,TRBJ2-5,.,TGCAGTGCTACTTACCCACGGGGAGGGGGTGAAGAGACCCAGTACTTC,CSATYPRGGGEETQYF
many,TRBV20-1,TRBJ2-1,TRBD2,TGCAGTGCCGTCACAGGGCCGGGAGGGTTCAATGAGCAGTTCTTC,CSAVTGPGGFNEQFF
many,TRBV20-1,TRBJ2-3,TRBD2,TGCAGTGCCAGGACTAGCGGCACCACAGATACGCAGTATTTT,CSARTSGTTDTQYF
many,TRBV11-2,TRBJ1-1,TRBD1,TGTGCCAGCAGCCCCACAGGGGGCGCGGAAGCTTTCTTT,CASSPTGGAEAFF
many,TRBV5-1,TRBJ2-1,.,TGCGCCAGCAGCTTGGGTGGGGTTCTGGATGAGCAGTTCTTC,CASSLGGVLDEQFF
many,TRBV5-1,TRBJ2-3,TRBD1,TGCGCCAGCAGCTTGGAGGACAGGGAGTCAGATACGCAGTATTTT,CASSLEDRESDTQYF
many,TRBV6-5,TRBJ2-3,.,TGTGCCAGCAAGAACAGCACAGATACGCAGTATTTT,CASKNSTDTQYF
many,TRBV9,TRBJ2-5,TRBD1,TGTGCCAGCAGCGTTTCTGGGACAGCCCAAGAGACCCAGTACTTC,CASSVSGTAQETQYF